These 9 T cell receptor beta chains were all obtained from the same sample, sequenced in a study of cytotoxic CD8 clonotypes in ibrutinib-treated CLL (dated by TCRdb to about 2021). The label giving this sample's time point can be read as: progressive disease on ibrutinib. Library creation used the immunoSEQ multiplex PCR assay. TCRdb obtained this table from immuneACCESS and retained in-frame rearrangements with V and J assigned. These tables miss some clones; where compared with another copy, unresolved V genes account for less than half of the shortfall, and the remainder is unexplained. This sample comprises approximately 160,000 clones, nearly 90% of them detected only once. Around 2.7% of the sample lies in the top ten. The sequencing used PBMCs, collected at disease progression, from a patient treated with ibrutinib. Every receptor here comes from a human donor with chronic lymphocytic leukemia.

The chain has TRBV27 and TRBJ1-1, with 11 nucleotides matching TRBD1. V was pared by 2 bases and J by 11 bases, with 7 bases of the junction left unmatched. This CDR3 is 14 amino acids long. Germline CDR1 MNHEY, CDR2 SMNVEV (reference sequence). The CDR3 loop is CASSLGTGGSSAFF. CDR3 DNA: TGTGCCAGCAGTTTAGGGACAGGGGGGTCTAGCGCTTTCTTT.

CDR3 in amino acids: CASSNRADSYEQYF. The CDR3 nucleotides are TGTGCCAGCAGCAACCGGGCTGATTCCTACGAGCAGTACTTC. The chain uses TRBV13 and TRBJ2-7; D uncertain. The CDR3 is 14 residues long. The V and J ends lost 5 bases and 1 base respectively, with 12 bases between them. CDR1 is PRHDT, CDR2 FYEKMQ, per germline (reference sequence).

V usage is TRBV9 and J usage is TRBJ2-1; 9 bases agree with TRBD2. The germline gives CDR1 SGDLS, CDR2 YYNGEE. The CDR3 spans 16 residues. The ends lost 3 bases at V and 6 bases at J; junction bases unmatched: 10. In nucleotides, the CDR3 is TGTGCCAGCAGCGCCGATCCGGGACTAGCTGTCAATGAGCAGTTCTTC. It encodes CASSADPGLAVNEQFF. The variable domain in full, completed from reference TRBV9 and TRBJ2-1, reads DSGVTQTPKHLITATGQRVTLRCSPRSGDLSVYWYQQSLDQGLQFLIQYYNGEERAKGNILERFSAQQFPDLHSELNLSSLELGDSALYFCASSADPGLAVNEQFFGPGTRLTVL.

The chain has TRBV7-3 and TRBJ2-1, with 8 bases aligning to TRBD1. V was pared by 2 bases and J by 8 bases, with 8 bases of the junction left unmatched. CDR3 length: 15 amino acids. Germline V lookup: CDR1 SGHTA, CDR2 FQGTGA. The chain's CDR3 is CASSLADREMDEQFF. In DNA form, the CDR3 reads TGTGCCAGCAGCTTAGCGGACAGGGAAATGGATGAGCAGTTCTTC.

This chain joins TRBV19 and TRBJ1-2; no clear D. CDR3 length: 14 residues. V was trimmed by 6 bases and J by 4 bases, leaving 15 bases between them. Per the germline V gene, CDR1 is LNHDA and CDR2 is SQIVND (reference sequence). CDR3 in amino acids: CASSYQEESYGYTF. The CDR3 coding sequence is TGTGCCAGTAGCTATCAGGAGGAGTCCTATGGCTACACCTTC. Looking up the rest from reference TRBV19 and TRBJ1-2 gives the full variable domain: DGGITQSPKYLFRKEGQNVTLSCEQNLNHDAMYWYRQDPGQGLRLIYYSQIVNDFQKGDIAEGYSVSREKKESFPLTVTSAQKNPTAFYLCASSYQEESYGYTFGSGTRLTVV.

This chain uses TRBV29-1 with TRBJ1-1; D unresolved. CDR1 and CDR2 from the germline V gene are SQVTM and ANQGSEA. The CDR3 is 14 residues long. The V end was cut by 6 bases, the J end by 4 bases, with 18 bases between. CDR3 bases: TGCAGCGTCGGACCGCGGGGTGGAAGCACTGAAGCTTTCTTT. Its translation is CSVGPRGGSTEAFF.

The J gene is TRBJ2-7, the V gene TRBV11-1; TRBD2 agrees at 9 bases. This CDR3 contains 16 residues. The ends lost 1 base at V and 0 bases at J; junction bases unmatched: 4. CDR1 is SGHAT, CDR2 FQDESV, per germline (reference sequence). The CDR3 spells CASSLGLAGYSYEQYF. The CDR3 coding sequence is TGTGCCAGCAGCTTAGGGCTAGCGGGGTACTCCTACGAGCAGTACTTC.

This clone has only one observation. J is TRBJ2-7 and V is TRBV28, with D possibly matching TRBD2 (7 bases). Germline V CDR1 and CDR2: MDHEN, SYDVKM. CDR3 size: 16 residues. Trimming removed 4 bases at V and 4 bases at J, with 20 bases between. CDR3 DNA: TGTGCCAGCAGTTCTCCGGGGGCTAGCGGTTATTACGAGCAGTACTTC. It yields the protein CASSSPGASGYYEQYF. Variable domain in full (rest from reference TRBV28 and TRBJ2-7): DVKVTQSSRYLVKRTGEKVFLECVQDMDHENMFWYRQDPGLGLRLIYFSYDVKMKEKGDIPEGYSVSREKKERFSLILESASTNQTSMYLCASSSPGASGYYEQYFGPGTRLTVT.

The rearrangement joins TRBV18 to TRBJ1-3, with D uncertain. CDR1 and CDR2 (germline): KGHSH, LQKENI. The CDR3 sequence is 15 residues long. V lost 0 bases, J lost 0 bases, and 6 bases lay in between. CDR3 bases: TGTGCCAGCTCACCACCGGCAGGCTCTGGAAACACCATATATTTT. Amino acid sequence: CASSPPAGSGNTIYF.